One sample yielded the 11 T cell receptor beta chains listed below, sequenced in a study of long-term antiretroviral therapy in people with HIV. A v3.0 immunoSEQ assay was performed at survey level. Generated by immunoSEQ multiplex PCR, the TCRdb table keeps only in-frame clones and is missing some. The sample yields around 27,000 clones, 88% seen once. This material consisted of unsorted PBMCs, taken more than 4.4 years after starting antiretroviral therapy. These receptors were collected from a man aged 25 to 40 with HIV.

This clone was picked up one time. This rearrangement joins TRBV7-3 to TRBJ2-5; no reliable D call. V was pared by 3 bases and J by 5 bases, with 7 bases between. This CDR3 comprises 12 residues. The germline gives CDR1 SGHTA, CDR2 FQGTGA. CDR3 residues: CASSLSGETQYF. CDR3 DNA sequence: TGTGCCAGCAGCTTGTCCGGGGAGACCCAGTACTTC.

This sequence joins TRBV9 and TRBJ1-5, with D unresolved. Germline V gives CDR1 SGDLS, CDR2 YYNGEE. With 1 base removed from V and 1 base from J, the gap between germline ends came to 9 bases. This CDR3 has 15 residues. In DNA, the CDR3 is TGTGCCAGCAGCGTATCTGGAACGAGCAATCAGCCCCAGCATTTT. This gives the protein CASSVSGTSNQPQHF.

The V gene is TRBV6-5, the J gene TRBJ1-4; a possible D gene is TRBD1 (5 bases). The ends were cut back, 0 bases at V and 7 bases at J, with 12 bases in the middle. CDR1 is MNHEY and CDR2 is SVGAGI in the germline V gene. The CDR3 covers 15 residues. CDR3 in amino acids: CASSYSGTLGEKLFF. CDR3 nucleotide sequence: TGTGCCAGCAGTTACTCCGGGACTTTGGGTGAAAAACTGTTTTTT.

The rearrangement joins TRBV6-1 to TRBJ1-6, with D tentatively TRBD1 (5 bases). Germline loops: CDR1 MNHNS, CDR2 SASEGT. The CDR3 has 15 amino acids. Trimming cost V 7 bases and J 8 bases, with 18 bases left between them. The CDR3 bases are TGTGCCAGCACTGTTATCTGGACACCTGATTCACCCCTCCACTTT. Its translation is CASTVIWTPDSPLHF.

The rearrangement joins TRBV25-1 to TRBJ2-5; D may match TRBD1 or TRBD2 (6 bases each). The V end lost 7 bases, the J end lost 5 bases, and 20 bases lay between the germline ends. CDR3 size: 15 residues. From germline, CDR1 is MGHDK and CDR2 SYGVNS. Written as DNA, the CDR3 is TGTGCCAGCACCGCGCCAGGGGAGGCGCGGGAGACCCAGTACTTC. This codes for CASTAPGEARETQYF.

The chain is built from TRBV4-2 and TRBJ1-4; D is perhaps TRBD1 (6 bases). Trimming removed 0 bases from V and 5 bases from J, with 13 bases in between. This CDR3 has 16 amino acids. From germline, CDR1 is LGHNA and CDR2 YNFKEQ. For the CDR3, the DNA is TGTGCCAGCAGCCAAGAAAGGGGGGGATTAAATGAAAAACTGTTTTTT. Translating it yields CASSQERGGLNEKLFF.

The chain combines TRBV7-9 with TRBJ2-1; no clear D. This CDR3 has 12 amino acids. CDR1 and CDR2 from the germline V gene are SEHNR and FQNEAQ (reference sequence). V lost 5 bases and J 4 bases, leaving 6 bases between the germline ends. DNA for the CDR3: TGTGCCAGCAGCGGTAGGTACAATGAGCAGTTCTTC. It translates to CASSGRYNEQFF.

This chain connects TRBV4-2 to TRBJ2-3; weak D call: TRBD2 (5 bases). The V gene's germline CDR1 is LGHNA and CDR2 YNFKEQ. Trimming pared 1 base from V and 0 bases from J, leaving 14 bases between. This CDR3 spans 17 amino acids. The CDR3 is CASSQVKQRPSTDTQYF. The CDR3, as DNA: TGTGCCAGCAGCCAAGTCAAACAGCGGCCTAGCACAGATACGCAGTATTTT.

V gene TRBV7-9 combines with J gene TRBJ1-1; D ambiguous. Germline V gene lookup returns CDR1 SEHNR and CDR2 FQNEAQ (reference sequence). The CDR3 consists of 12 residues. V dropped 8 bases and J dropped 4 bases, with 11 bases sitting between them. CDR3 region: CASSTPGTEAFF. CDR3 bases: TGTGCCAGCTCGACCCCTGGCACTGAAGCTTTCTTT.

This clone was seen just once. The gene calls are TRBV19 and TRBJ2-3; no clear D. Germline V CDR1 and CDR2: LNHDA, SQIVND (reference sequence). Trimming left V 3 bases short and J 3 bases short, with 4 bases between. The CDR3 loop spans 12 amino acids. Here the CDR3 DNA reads TGTGCCAGTAGTATGGCGACAGATACGCAGTATTTT. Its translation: CASSMATDTQYF.

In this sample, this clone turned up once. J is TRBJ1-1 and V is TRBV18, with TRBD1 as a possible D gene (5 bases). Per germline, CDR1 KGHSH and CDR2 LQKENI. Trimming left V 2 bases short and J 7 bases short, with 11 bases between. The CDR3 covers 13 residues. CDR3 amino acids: CASSPSGRVEAFF. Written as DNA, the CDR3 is TGTGCCAGCTCACCATCAGGGAGGGTTGAAGCTTTCTTT.